Reported below is one T cell receptor beta chain. TCRdb's copy holds only in-frame clones and misses some; the assay was immunoSEQ multiplex PCR. The sample consists of roughly 54,000 clones, approximately 85% of them appearing once. These data belong to a study of OX40 agonist ivuxolimab in advanced cancers. Study background: At doses from 0.01 to 10 mg/kg, patients were given intravenous ivuxolimab every 2 weeks. Therapy given before enrollment (anti-PD-1, anti-PD-L1 or anti-CTLA-4) was allowed, and roughly 42% had some.

V shed 1 base, J shed 4 bases, and the junction held 7 bases outside the gene matches. The V gene's germline CDR1 is SGHAT and CDR2 FQNNGV. This CDR3 comprises 15 residues. The input for sequencing was CD4+ or CD8+ T cells sorted from blood, taken in a trial of the OX40 agonist ivuxolimab. The receptor was derived from an adult with an advanced solid tumor such as melanoma, head and neck, liver or kidney cancer. The chain employs TRBV11-2 and TRBJ2-7; 7 nucleotides match TRBD2. Here the CDR3 reads CASSLGGRTLYEQYF. The DNA for the CDR3 is TGTGCCAGCAGCTTAGGCGGGAGAACCTTATACGAGCAGTACTTC.